This TCR beta chain was sequenced in a study of technical replicates of blood from a handful of donors. The V and J ends lost 0 bases and 4 bases respectively, with 12 bases between them. The length of the CDR3 is 15 residues. The germline CDR1 and CDR2 sequences are LNHDA and SQIVND (reference sequence). Assay used: immunoSEQ multiplex PCR; TCRdb lists only in-frame clones, some missing. There are 85,000 to 90,000 clones in the sample; around 93% occur only once, and around 0.3% lies in the top ten. The sample was T cells isolated from PBMCs. The chain is built from TRBV19 and TRBJ1-2; D might be TRBD1 (5 bases). This sequence was found in a human donor in good health. CDR3 in DNA: TGTGCCAGTAGTATAGATCGTGGGGCCGGCTATGGCTACACCTTC. Protein product: CASSIDRGAGYGYTF.